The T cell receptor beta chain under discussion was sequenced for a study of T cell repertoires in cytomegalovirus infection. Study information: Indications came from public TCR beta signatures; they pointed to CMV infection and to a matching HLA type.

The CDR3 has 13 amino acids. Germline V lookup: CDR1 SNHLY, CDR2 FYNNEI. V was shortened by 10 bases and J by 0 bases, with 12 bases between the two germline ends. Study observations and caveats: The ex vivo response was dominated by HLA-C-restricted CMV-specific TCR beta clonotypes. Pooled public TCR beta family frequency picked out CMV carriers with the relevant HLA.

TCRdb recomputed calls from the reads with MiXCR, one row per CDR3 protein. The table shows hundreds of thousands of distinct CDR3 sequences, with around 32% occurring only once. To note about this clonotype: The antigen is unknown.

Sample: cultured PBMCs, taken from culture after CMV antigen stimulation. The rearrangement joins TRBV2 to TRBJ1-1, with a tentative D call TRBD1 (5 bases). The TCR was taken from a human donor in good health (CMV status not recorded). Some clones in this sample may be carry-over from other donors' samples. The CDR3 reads CANSEGLNTEAFF. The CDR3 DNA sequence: TGTGCCAATTCGGAGGGGTTGAACACTGAAGCTTTCTTT.